Following are 21 T cell receptor beta chains from one sample sequenced in a study of cytomegalovirus exposure and HLA in healthy donors. This PCR relied on a set of 60 Vbeta primers and 13 Jbeta primers. Profiling relied on immunoSEQ multiplex PCR, and the TCRdb table lists in-frame clones only, not all of them. This repertoire shows over 110,000 clones, approximately 70% found once; its top ten account for 1.3%. Specimen: PBMCs. The receptors were gathered from a woman in her forties in good health and CMV-seronegative.

CDR3: CAISRTENYEQYF. CDR3 in DNA: TGTGCCATCAGCCGGACAGAGAACTACGAGCAGTACTTC. V usage is TRBV10-3 and J usage is TRBJ2-5; D possibly corresponds to TRBD1 (6 bases). The closer fit of TRBJ2-7 to the DNA end suggests the J call may be wrong. CDR3 size: 13 residues. From germline, CDR1 is ENHRY and CDR2 SYGVKD.

In its sample, this clone was seen once. The genes are TRBV7-2 and TRBJ2-1; 7 nucleotides agree with TRBD1. V lost 5 bases, J lost 4 bases, and 8 bases stayed unmatched. In germline, CDR1 is SGHTA, CDR2 FQGNSA. There are 15 residues in the CDR3. CDR3 coding DNA: TGTGCCAGCAGCATATCCGGGACAGATTACAATGAGCAGTTCTTC. Protein product: CASSISGTDYNEQFF.

This clone has just one count. This sequence joins TRBV7-3 and TRBJ2-2, with TRBD1 matching 8 bases. The V segment lost 6 bases and the J segment 4 bases; nucleotides outside the gene matches: 7. CDR1 and CDR2 (germline): SGHTA, FQGTGA. CDR3 length equals 15 residues. The chain's CDR3 is CASSLGQGGTGELFF. The CDR3 DNA reads as TGTGCCAGCAGTCTAGGACAGGGTGGCACCGGGGAGCTGTTTTTT.

The rearrangement joins TRBV7-3 to TRBJ2-1; 8 nucleotides line up with TRBD1. Losses at the gene ends were 5 bases for V and 1 base for J; bases not matched to a gene: 4. This CDR3 spans 15 amino acids. The germline V gene has CDR1 SGHTA and CDR2 FQGTGA. Here the CDR3 DNA reads TGTGCCAGCAGCAGTGACAGGGGTTCCTACAATGAGCAGTTCTTC. This codes for CASSSDRGSYNEQFF.

The V and J genes are TRBV13 and TRBJ2-2, with 10 bases matching TRBD1. The CDR3 has 15 amino acids. The V and J ends lost 5 bases and 4 bases, in that order; junction bases with no gene match: 4. The germline V gene has CDR1 PRHDT and CDR2 FYEKMQ (reference sequence). CDR3 protein: CASSDRGRATGELFF. The CDR3 DNA reads TGTGCCAGCAGCGACAGGGGGCGCGCCACCGGGGAGCTGTTTTTT.

This clone was seen a handful of times. The chain combines TRBV6-1 with TRBJ1-2; no reliable D call. Looked up from germline, CDR1 is MNHNS and CDR2 is SASEGT. Trimming shortened V by 2 bases and J by 4 bases, and 20 bases separated the two germline ends. CDR3 length: 17 amino acids. The CDR3 reads CASSETARNAKSYGYTF. In DNA form, the CDR3 reads TGTGCCAGCAGTGAAACCGCCCGAAATGCGAAATCCTATGGCTACACCTTC.

This clone was detected only once. V is TRBV7-2 and J is TRBJ2-5; D not resolved. This CDR3 contains 13 residues. V lost 3 bases to trimming and J lost 1 base, with 6 bases between them. Germline CDR1 and CDR2: SGHTA and FQGNSA. The CDR3 is CASSLRLQETQYF. CDR3 nucleotides: TGTGCCAGCAGCTTGAGGCTCCAAGAGACCCAGTACTTC.

The chain has TRBV23-1 and TRBJ2-2; D call uncertain. TRBV23-1 falls under the ORF class, with uncertain function. There are 16 residues in the CDR3. V was pared by 1 base and J by 1 base, with 10 bases between. CDR3 DNA: TGCGCCAGCAGTCAATTTCCCCAATGGAACACCGGGGAGCTGTTTTTT. It yields the protein CASSQFPQWNTGELFF.

The CDR3 spells CASRDTVSYGELFF. The DNA for the CDR3 is TGTGCCAGCAGGGACACCGTGAGTTACGGGGAGCTGTTTTTT. This chain links TRBV2 with TRBJ2-2, with a tentative D call TRBD1 (5 bases). Deletions cut 6 bases from V and 7 bases from J, with 15 bases between. The V gene's germline CDR1 is SNHLY and CDR2 FYNNEI. The CDR3 contains 14 residues.

The chain carries TRBV7-2 and TRBJ1-1, with D unresolved. The V gene lost 5 bases and the J gene lost 1 base, with 11 bases spanning the gap. Germline V CDR1 and CDR2: SGHTA, FQGNSA. This CDR3 has 14 residues. CDR3 sequence: CASSLGLRNTEAFF. Here the CDR3 DNA reads TGTGCCAGCAGCCTAGGACTCCGGAACACTGAAGCTTTCTTT.

This chain uses TRBV7-3 with TRBJ2-1, with 8 bases aligning to TRBD2. CDR1 is SGHTA, CDR2 FQGTGA, per germline. The CDR3 extends over 13 amino acids. The V segment lost 5 bases and the J segment 10 bases; nucleotides outside the gene matches: 7. CDR3 bases: TGTGCCAGCAGCCCTCGGGAGCGGGGGGAGCAGTTCTTC. It codes for CASSPRERGEQFF.

The chain carries TRBV28 and TRBJ1-3; the D is unclear. This CDR3 is built from 16 residues. V lost 3 bases and J lost 0, with 12 bases in between. Looked up from germline, CDR1 is MDHEN and CDR2 is SYDVKM. CDR3: CASSFRLAFSGNTIYF. CDR3 DNA: TGTGCCAGCAGTTTTCGCTTGGCTTTCTCTGGAAACACCATATATTTT.

The rearrangement joins TRBV5-1 to TRBJ2-3; 7 bases are a match to TRBD2. The germline V gene has CDR1 SGHRS and CDR2 YFSETQ. The CDR3 runs 17 residues. V gave up 1 base and J gave up 2 bases; unmatched junction bases: 10. The CDR3 spells CASSLSVSGPNTDTQYF. CDR3 bases: TGCGCCAGCAGCTTGAGTGTTAGCGGGCCCAACACAGATACGCAGTATTTT.

The V call is TRBV7-2, the J call TRBJ1-1, with D tentatively TRBD1 (5 bases). Trimming shortened V by 5 bases and J by 8 bases, and 15 bases separated the two germline ends. CDR1 is SGHTA and CDR2 is FQGNSA in the germline V gene. The CDR3 is made up of 13 amino acids. CDR3 bases: TGTGCCAGCAGCCCCTTTATGGCAGGGGAAGCTTTCTTT. Translated, it gives CASSPFMAGEAFF.

A few counts support this clone. J is TRBJ1-1 and V is TRBV6-5; D ambiguous. This CDR3 is 14 amino acids long. CDR1 and CDR2 (germline): MNHEY, SVGAGI. Between the trimmed V and J ends, which lost 7 bases and 1 base, there was a span of 13 bases. CDR3 residues: CASTTGIENTEAFF. The CDR3 DNA follows: TGTGCCAGCACAACGGGAATAGAGAACACTGAAGCTTTCTTT.

This chain connects TRBV11-1 to TRBJ1-1, with 7 positions matching TRBD1. Germline values: CDR1 SGHAT, CDR2 FQDESV (reference sequence). V was clipped by 3 bases and J by 4 bases; unmatched bases: 5. This CDR3 region has 14 residues. The CDR3: CASSLNRGLTEAFF. In nucleotides, the CDR3 is TGTGCCAGCAGCTTGAATAGGGGGCTCACTGAAGCTTTCTTT.

This clone was seen a single time. The CDR3 loop is CASRGEGSSPLHF. CDR3 nucleotide sequence: TGTGCCAGTCGGGGGGAAGGTAGCTCACCCCTCCACTTT. The chain has TRBV19 and TRBJ1-6; D possibly corresponds to TRBD1 (5 bases). The CDR3 totals 13 residues. V gave up 8 bases and J gave up 10 bases, with 15 bases separating them. In germline, CDR1 is LNHDA, CDR2 SQIVND (reference sequence). The full variable domain, rest sourced from reference TRBV19 and TRBJ1-6, is DGGITQSPKYLFRKEGQNVTLSCEQNLNHDAMYWYRQDPGQGLRLIYYSQIVNDFQKGDIAEGYSVSREKKESFPLTVTSAQKNPTAFYLCASRGEGSSPLHFGNGTRLTVT.

The rearrangement joins TRBV7-8 to TRBJ1-5; D is unclear. The germline V gene encodes CDR1 SGHVS and CDR2 FQNEAQ. CDR3 size: 13 residues. Trimming removed 1 base at V and 3 bases at J, with 4 bases between. The CDR3 spells CASSLGPNQPQHF. DNA for the CDR3: TGTGCCAGCAGCTTAGGGCCCAATCAGCCCCAGCATTTT. Complete variable domain (other parts from reference TRBV7-8 and TRBJ1-5): GAGVSQSPRYKVAKRGQDVALRCDPISGHVSLFWYQQALGQGPEFLTYFQNEAQLDKSGLPSDRFFAERPEGSVSTLKIQRTQQEDSAVYLCASSLGPNQPQHFGDGTRLSIL.

The chain recombines TRBV4-2 with TRBJ2-2; 7 nucleotides agree with TRBD1. Germline lookup yields CDR1 LGHNA and CDR2 YNFKEQ. The CDR3 is 16 residues long. With 0 bases clipped from V and 4 bases from J, the junction kept 5 bases outside the gene matches. The CDR3: CASSQDARGTTGELFF. In DNA, the CDR3 is TGTGCCAGCAGCCAAGATGCCAGGGGGACCACCGGGGAGCTGTTTTTT.

CDR3 in DNA: TGTGCCAGCAGTGAATACCGCCAGGCTAGCAACACTGAAGCTTTCTTT. Translating it yields CASSEYRQASNTEAFF. The rearrangement joins TRBV6-1 to TRBJ1-1, with D unclear. Trimming left V 2 bases short and J 2 bases short, with 15 bases between. Germline assignment: CDR1 MNHNS and CDR2 SASEGT. The CDR3 loop spans 16 amino acids.

The chain has TRBV2 and TRBJ2-7; D may be TRBD2 (5 bases). Trimming removed 6 bases from V and 2 bases from J, with 8 bases in between. Per germline, CDR1 SNHLY and CDR2 FYNNEI. This CDR3 has 12 residues. The CDR3 sequence: CASRDLTYEQYF. CDR3 DNA sequence: TGTGCCAGCAGGGACTTAACCTACGAGCAGTACTTC.